This TCR beta chain appears in the sequencing data of a study of blood T cell repertoires in COVID-19. Study context: Sites across the United States, Italy and Spain contributed samples from acute and convalescent COVID-19. The analysed material was cDNA or gDNA that came from T cells, B-cell-depleted T cells, or PBMCs.

In the original analysis: Reference gene primer amplification in the assay estimated nucleated cell counts. Sequencing was performed with immunoSEQ multiplex PCR; in TCRdb, only in-frame clones are kept and a portion is missing. V, J and clone size are taken as reported in that table, and D and trimming were inferred from the DNA itself. The data hold approximately 27,000 clones, with 80% to 90% observed a single time. With 0 bases clipped from V and 3 bases from J, the junction kept 17 bases outside the gene matches. Germline loops: CDR1 SGHTA, CDR2 FQGTGA. The CDR3 spans 20 residues. This clone was counted between two and nine times.

This TCR was sampled from a man in his 70s with acute or convalescent COVID-19. This sequence joins TRBV7-3 and TRBJ1-1; TRBD1 matches 9 bases. The sample comprised peripheral blood. CDR3 coding DNA: TGTGCCAGCAGCTTAACCCCGGGACAGGGACCTCCGGGCGGAGACACTGAAGCTTTCTTT. This encodes CASSLTPGQGPPGGDTEAFF.